What follows are 25 T cell receptor beta chains derived from one specimen sequenced in a study of blood T cell repertoires in COVID-19. Method: immunoSEQ multiplex PCR; TCRdb's copy keeps in-frame clones and lacks some. Here the sample spans about 300,000 clones, 70% to 90% being singletons. The specimen sequenced was peripheral blood. The receptors here all came from a woman aged 25 to 39 who had recovered from COVID-19.

In its sample, this clone was seen a few times. V usage is TRBV28 and J usage is TRBJ1-2; 7 bases match TRBD1. CDR3 size: 14 residues. The germline CDR1 and CDR2 sequences are MDHEN and SYDVKM. The V gene end was trimmed by 4 bases and the J gene end by 3 bases; junction bases not matched to a gene: 5. CDR3 protein: CASSWGTAHYGYTF. DNA of the CDR3: TGTGCCAGCAGTTGGGGGACAGCTCACTATGGCTACACCTTC.

This clone was recorded only once. V is TRBV3-1 (or the pseudogene TRBV3-2) and J is TRBJ1-4; D is unclear. V lost 0 bases and J lost 8, with 7 bases in between. CDR1 and CDR2 from the germline V gene are LGHDT and YNNKEL (reference sequence). The CDR3 contains 13 residues. The CDR3 region has the DNA TGTGCCAGCAGCCAAGAACGGAGGGAAAAACTGTTTTTT. Amino acids: CASSQERREKLFF.

The chain couples TRBV4-3 to TRBJ2-7; 7 bases agree with TRBD2. The CDR3 runs 16 residues. Per the germline V gene, CDR1 is LGHNA and CDR2 is YSLEER. After removal of 4 bases from V and 6 bases from J, the junction contained 15 bases not matched to a gene. CDR3 protein: CASSPMFPGGVGEQYF. The CDR3 coding sequence is TGCGCCAGCAGCCCCATGTTTCCGGGGGGAGTAGGCGAGCAGTACTTC.

V and J are TRBV7-8 and TRBJ2-2; 7 nucleotides match TRBD1. Germline CDR1 reads SGHVS; CDR2 reads FQNEAQ. The junction had 5 bases not matched to a gene; V was cut back by 7 bases and J by 0 bases. The CDR3 has 15 amino acids. The CDR3 DNA is TGTGCCAGCACCGGGACAGAGACGAACACCGGGGAGCTGTTTTTT. It specifies CASTGTETNTGELFF.

The chain has TRBV30 and TRBJ2-7, with 8 bases matching TRBD1. V was pared by 5 bases and J by 3 bases, with 9 bases of the junction left unmatched. CDR1 is GTSNPN and CDR2 is SVGIG in the germline V gene (reference sequence). The CDR3 runs 14 residues. As DNA, the CDR3 is TGTGCCTGGGGCCAGGGCAGGGGGCTCTACGAGCAGTACTTC. This codes for CAWGQGRGLYEQYF.

The chain uses TRBV6-2 or TRBV6-3 and TRBJ2-3, with D perhaps matching TRBD2 (6 bases). The length of the CDR3 is 15 residues. V was shortened by 2 bases and J by 2 bases, with 11 bases between the two germline ends. Germline loops: CDR1 MNHEY, CDR2 SVGEGT. CDR3 nucleotide sequence: TGTGCCAGCAGTTACCGGCGGGGTTCCACAGATACGCAGTATTTT. Translating gives CASSYRRGSTDTQYF.

A note on this clone: It is unclear where the CDR3 begins or ends on the DNA, so no DNA is shown, and the CDR3 is as TCRdb lists it. The chain joins TRBV2 to TRBJ2-1; the table gives TRBD2 as D, unverified against the DNA. Both ends counted, the CDR3 spans 15 residues. Germline CDR1 reads SNHLY; CDR2 reads FYNNEI. The CDR3: CASSSSTSGLNEQFF.

The chain carries TRBV6-7 and TRBJ2-5; D not certain. TRBV6-7 is marked as an open reading frame, function uncertain. The V gene lost 6 bases and the J gene lost 2 bases, with 13 bases spanning the gap. This CDR3 region has 14 residues. The CDR3 reads CASRDFPAQETQYF. Here the CDR3 DNA reads TGTGCCAGCAGAGATTTTCCAGCGCAAGAGACCCAGTACTTC.

The chain is built from TRBV27 and TRBJ1-6; D gene uncertain. Trimming pared 3 bases from V and 7 bases from J, leaving 10 bases between. Germline V gene lookup returns CDR1 MNHEY and CDR2 SMNVEV (reference sequence). CDR3 size: 14 residues. The CDR3 DNA sequence: TGTGCCAGCAGTTTTTTCCTACGGAATTCACCCCTCCACTTT. Residues: CASSFFLRNSPLHF.

The chain is built from TRBV6-5 and TRBJ1-5; 7 nucleotides align to TRBD1. In germline, CDR1 is MNHEY, CDR2 SVGAGI. V was clipped by 5 bases and J by 4 bases; unmatched bases: 2. The length of the CDR3 is 13 residues. CDR3 sequence (DNA): TGTGCCAGCAGTACGACAGGGAATCAGCCCCAGCATTTT. Residues: CASSTTGNQPQHF.

This chain joins TRBV7-2 and TRBJ2-1; D is possibly TRBD1 (6 bases). V shed 5 bases and J shed 3 bases, with 14 bases lying between them. The CDR3 extends over 15 amino acids. Germline CDR1 is SGHTA and CDR2 is FQGNSA. Written as DNA, the CDR3 is TGTGCCAGCAGCCTGACGACAGGAGACTACAATGAGCAGTTCTTC. Amino acids: CASSLTTGDYNEQFF.

In this sample, this clone turned up a few times. The chain uses TRBV18 and TRBJ1-2; D gene unclear. CDR3 length: 17 residues. Germline CDR1 is KGHSH and CDR2 is LQKENI. The V end lost 0 bases, the J end lost 0 bases, and 14 bases lay between the germline ends. The DNA of the CDR3 is TGTGCCAGCTCACCACCAAACTCTATTAGTGCTAACTATGGCTACACCTTC. The encoded protein is CASSPPNSISANYGYTF. Full variable domain (missing parts from reference TRBV18 and TRBJ1-2): NAGVMQNPRHLVRRRGQEARLRCSPMKGHSHVYWYRQLPEEGLKFMVYLQKENIIDESGMPKERFSAEFPKEGPSILRIQQVVRGDSAAYFCASSPPNSISANYGYTFGSGTRLTVV.

The chain has TRBV18 and TRBJ1-5, with 8 positions matching TRBD1. V trimming: 4 bases; J trimming: 5 bases; junction bases outside the gene matches: 4. CDR1 KGHSH and CDR2 LQKENI come from the germline V gene. The CDR3 loop spans 14 amino acids. The CDR3 nucleotides read TGTGCCAGCTCACTGGACAGGGACGATCAGCCCCAGCATTTT. Translating gives CASSLDRDDQPQHF. Full variable domain (outside the CDR3, taken from reference TRBV18 and TRBJ1-5): NAGVMQNPRHLVRRRGQEARLRCSPMKGHSHVYWYRQLPEEGLKFMVYLQKENIIDESGMPKERFSAEFPKEGPSILRIQQVVRGDSAAYFCASSLDRDDQPQHFGDGTRLSIL.

In its sample, this clone was seen once. CDR3 sequence reads: CASSPTLTGPSTDTQYF. In DNA form, the CDR3 reads TGTGCCAGCTCACCCACCCTAACAGGACCGTCCACAGATACGCAGTATTTT. This rearrangement joins TRBV18 to TRBJ2-3, with a tentative D call TRBD1 (5 bases). V was cut by 3 bases and J by 2 bases, with 18 bases left in between. Germline CDR1 reads KGHSH; CDR2 reads LQKENI. The CDR3 spans 17 residues.

The chain recombines TRBV6-6 with TRBJ1-2; TRBD1 matches at 7 bases. CDR3 length: 14 residues. From germline, CDR1 is MNHNY and CDR2 SVGAGI (reference sequence). Trimming took 2 bases from V and 6 from J; bases not matched to a gene: 6. In nucleotides, the CDR3 is TGTGCCAGCAGTTACGGGACCAGGGGGAATGGCTACACCTTC. It yields the protein CASSYGTRGNGYTF.

The chain couples TRBV10-3 to TRBJ1-1; D is perhaps TRBD1 (5 bases). CDR3 length: 13 residues. V was pared by 2 bases and J by 5 bases, with 9 bases between. Germline V gene lookup returns CDR1 ENHRY and CDR2 SYGVKD. The chain's CDR3 is CAISEIGGTEAFF. The CDR3 nucleotides read TGTGCCATCAGTGAGATCGGGGGGACTGAAGCTTTCTTT.

This rearrangement joins TRBV5-5 to TRBJ2-7; possible D gene TRBD1, 5 bases. Germline V CDR1 and CDR2: SGHKS, YYEKEE (reference sequence). The CDR3 is 13 residues long. V gave up 0 bases and J gave up 1 base, with 5 bases separating them. CDR3 bases: TGTGCCAGCAGCTTGGGACAGTCCTACGAGCAGTACTTC. Protein sequence: CASSLGQSYEQYF.

V and J are TRBV6-6 and TRBJ2-3, with a weak D call TRBD1 (5 bases). Germline CDR1 reads MNHNY; CDR2 reads SVGAGI (reference sequence). V lost 5 bases, J lost 2 bases, and 11 bases lay in between. The CDR3 spans 14 residues. CDR3: CASSADSYTDTQYF. The CDR3 nucleotides are TGTGCCAGCAGTGCCGACAGTTACACAGATACGCAGTATTTT.

The chain employs TRBV5-4 and TRBJ1-1, with D maybe TRBD1 (6 bases). The V gene's germline CDR1 is SGHNT and CDR2 YYREEE (reference sequence). Between the trimmed V and J ends, which lost 4 bases and 3 bases, there was a span of 10 bases. The CDR3 length is 13 residues. CDR3 residues: CASSGNRDTEAFF. The CDR3 bases are TGTGCCAGCAGCGGGAACAGGGACACTGAAGCTTTCTTT.

This clone was seen a few times. V gene TRBV7-8 combines with J gene TRBJ1-5, with 9 bases identical to TRBD1. Per the germline V gene, CDR1 is SGHVS and CDR2 is FQNEAQ. The CDR3 is 19 residues long. V dropped 4 bases and J dropped 2; count of bases not matched to a gene: 15. The CDR3 bases are TGTGCCAGCAGCTCTGAGACCGGGACAGGGAAAAATCGCAATCAGCCCCAGCATTTT. It yields the protein CASSSETGTGKNRNQPQHF. Full variable domain (missing parts from reference TRBV7-8 and TRBJ1-5): GAGVSQSPRYKVAKRGQDVALRCDPISGHVSLFWYQQALGQGPEFLTYFQNEAQLDKSGLPSDRFFAERPEGSVSTLKIQRTQQEDSAVYLCASSSETGTGKNRNQPQHFGDGTRLSIL.

The chain couples TRBV9 to TRBJ1-1; 10 bases map to TRBD1. This CDR3 comprises 15 residues. Germline V CDR1 and CDR2: SGDLS, YYNGEE. The V gene end was trimmed by 6 bases and the J gene end by 0 bases; junction bases not matched to a gene: 5. CDR3 in amino acids: CASTRGQGMNTEAFF. In DNA, the CDR3 is TGTGCCAGCACGAGGGGACAGGGGATGAACACTGAAGCTTTCTTT.

The rearrangement uses TRBV6-2 or TRBV6-3 and TRBJ1-1; D unresolved. Germline V CDR1 and CDR2: MNHEY, SVGEGT. The germline V and J ends were trimmed by 4 bases and 3 bases, with 6 bases remaining between them. This CDR3 region has 12 residues. CDR3 sequence reads: CASSSPYTEAFF. Written as DNA, the CDR3 is TGTGCCAGCAGTTCCCCGTACACTGAAGCTTTCTTT.

Worth noting for this clone: Other DNA sequences within the sample encode an identical CDR3. The V gene is TRBV4-3, the J gene TRBJ2-7, with TRBD2 as a possible D gene (5 bases). V was shortened by 1 base and J by 4 bases, with 11 bases between the two germline ends. The CDR3 has 14 residues. Germline V gene sequence: CDR1 LGHNA, CDR2 YSLEER. The CDR3 DNA reads as TGCGCCAGCAGCCAAGGAGGGTATGGGTACGAGCAGTACTTC. Encoded protein: CASSQGGYGYEQYF.

The chain has TRBV30 and TRBJ2-6, with 7 nucleotides matching TRBD1. V shed 2 bases, J shed 2 bases, and the junction held 3 bases outside the gene matches. Germline CDR1 is GTSNPN and CDR2 is SVGIG (reference sequence). The CDR3 extends over 15 amino acids. The CDR3, as DNA: TGTGCCTGGAGTATCGGGACAGCTGGGGCCAACGTCCTGACTTTC. Its translation is CAWSIGTAGANVLTF.

This chain connects TRBV7-2 to TRBJ1-1; TRBD1 aligns across 9 bases. This CDR3 is built from 14 residues. CDR1 is SGHTA and CDR2 is FQGNSA in the germline V gene. With 5 bases clipped from V and 3 bases from J, the junction kept 4 bases outside the gene matches. For the CDR3, the DNA is TGTGCCAGCAGCCAAGACAGGGGGTACACTGAAGCTTTCTTT. The encoded protein is CASSQDRGYTEAFF. Based on the CDR3 plus reference TRBV7-2 and TRBJ1-1, the full variable domain is GAGVSQSPSNKVTEKGKDVELRCDPISGHTALYWYRQSLGQGLEFLIYFQGNSAPDKSGLPSDRFSAERTGGSVSTLTIQRTQQEDSAVYLCASSQDRGYTEAFFGQGTRLTVV.